These T cell receptor beta chains were read from a single sample in a study of cytomegalovirus exposure and HLA in healthy donors. Repertoires were generated with immunoSEQ multiplex PCR, while TCRdb's copy carries only in-frame clones and drops some. The profile shows 130,000 or so clones, roughly three quarters of them singletons. Sequencing used PBMCs. The receptor set was obtained from a woman younger than 30 in good health and CMV-seronegative. The CDR3 runs from the conserved cysteine through the conserved F or W. D genes are given only for firm matches. Clone size is stated in some rows and not others, as once, few, many or a class when expanded.

clone_size,j_call,d_call,v_call,cdr3_length,cdr3_nt,cdr3_aa
-,TRBJ1-4,TRBD1,TRBV19,15,TGTGCCAGTAGTACAGGGGGCAGGACTAATGAAAAACTGTTTTTT,CASSTGGRTNEKLFF
-,TRBJ2-2,TRBD1,TRBV6-6,16,TGTGCCAGCAGTTCAACCGGGACAGGGGCGTTCGGGGAGCTGTTTTTT,CASSSTGTGAFGELFF
-,TRBJ1-4,-,TRBV4-1,16,TGCGCCAGCAGCCAACCAGGGAAAGCAACTAATGAAAAACTGTTTTTT,CASSQPGKATNEKLFF
-,TRBJ1-2,TRBD1,TRBV4-1,15,TGCGCCAGCAGCCTAACTAAACAGGGGAACTATGGCTACACCTTC,CASSLTKQGNYGYTF
-,TRBJ1-2,-,TRBV19,11,TGTGCCAGTAGTACGGACTCCGGCTACACCTTC,CASSTDSGYTF
-,TRBJ1-4,TRBD1,TRBV5-1,14,TGCGCCAGCAGCAGTACAGGGGGACCAGAAAAACTGTTTTTT,CASSSTGGPEKLFF
once,TRBJ2-7,TRBD2,TRBV13,16,TGTGCCAGCAGCCTTCCTACTAGCGGGAGCTCCTACGAGCAGTACTTC,CASSLPTSGSSYEQYF
-,TRBJ2-1,TRBD1,TRBV29-1,13,TGCAGCGTTGAGGCCAGGGGGTTCAATGAGCAGTTCTTC,CSVEARGFNEQFF
-,TRBJ1-5,-,TRBV5-1,14,TGCGCCAGCAGCTTGGGAGGGAGCAATCAGCCCCAGCATTTT,CASSLGGSNQPQHF
once,TRBJ1-2,-,TRBV25-1,14,TGTGCCAGCAGTGAATCGGGGAGGCACTATGGCTACACCTTC,CASSESGRHYGYTF
-,TRBJ2-5,TRBD2,TRBV5-1,14,TGCGCCAGCAGTTCCGCGGGAGACCAAGAGACCCAGTACTTC,CASSSAGDQETQYF
-,TRBJ1-1,-,TRBV25-1,15,TGTGCCACGGCCCCGGCACAGGCTGGGCACACTGAAGCTTTCTTT,CATAPAQAGHTEAFF
-,TRBJ2-3,-,TRBV7-6,15,TGTGCCAGCAGCCCGGTTTGGGGGCCTCGGGATACGCAGTATTTT,CASSPVWGPRDTQYF
-,TRBJ2-1,TRBD2,TRBV5-1,19,TGCGCCAGCAGCTTGGGGACTAGCGGGAGAATTTCCCGCTACAATGAGCAGTTCTTC,CASSLGTSGRISRYNEQFF
-,TRBJ1-2,-,TRBV29-1,12,TGCAGCGTGCCCCGAGGAGCGCGTGGCTACACCTTC,CSVPRGARGYTF
-,TRBJ2-5,TRBD2,TRBV27,11,TGTGCCAGCTCCGGGGGGGAGACCCAGTACTTC,CASSGGETQYF
few,TRBJ2-7,TRBD1,TRBV4-2,19,TGTGCCAGCACCCAGGCGGCAATCACCGGGACAGGGGGAAGATACGAGCAGTACTTC,CASTQAAITGTGGRYEQYF
-,TRBJ1-5,-,TRBV7-2,14,TGTGCCAGCAGCTCCTCGGGGATCAATCAGCCCCAGCATTTT,CASSSSGINQPQHF
-,TRBJ1-2,TRBD1,TRBV30,12,TGTGCCTGGAGTTTGACAGGGTATGGCTACACCTTC,CAWSLTGYGYTF
-,TRBJ2-6,TRBD1,TRBV15,16,TGTGCCACCAGGGACAGGGGCTTCGGTGGGGCCAACGTCCTGACTTTC,CATRDRGFGGANVLTF
-,TRBJ1-2,TRBD1,TRBV19,14,TGTGCCAGTAGTATAGTTGAGGGGGCCTATGGCTACACCTTC,CASSIVEGAYGYTF
-,TRBJ2-2,-,TRBV11-3,16,TGTGCCAGCAGTCCCGAGGGCGGGTCGAACACCGGGGAGCTGTTTTTT,CASSPEGGSNTGELFF
-,TRBJ1-1,-,TRBV7-8,14,TGTGCCAGCAGCTTAGGGCTAGGGAACACTGAAGCTTTCTTT,CASSLGLGNTEAFF
-,TRBJ2-3,TRBD2,TRBV13,14,TGTGCCAGCAGCTTAACTAGCGGGATAAATACGCAGTATTTT,CASSLTSGINTQYF
once,TRBJ2-7,TRBD1,TRBV6-5,13,TGTGCCAGCAGTCACAGGGGAACCTACGAGCAGTACTTC,CASSHRGTYEQYF
once,TRBJ2-5,-,TRBV5-4,14,TGTGCCAGCAGCTTACTTGGGGCGGGGGAGACCCAGTACTTC,CASSLLGAGETQYF
once,TRBJ1-1,-,TRBV7-6,15,TGTGCCAGCAGCTTAGTAAGCCGGGGGAACACTGAAGCTTTCTTT,CASSLVSRGNTEAFF
-,TRBJ2-7,-,TRBV10-3,13,TGTGCCATCCGAGCTAGCGAGTACTACGAGCAGTACTTC,CAIRASEYYEQYF
-,TRBJ1-3,-,TRBV16,15,TGTGCCAGCAGCCAACGACAGTCCTCTGGAAACACCATATATTTT,CASSQRQSSGNTIYF
-,TRBJ1-2,-,TRBV7-9,15,TGTGCCAGCACCTCAGGGCAGGTAGCTAACTATGGCTACACCTTC,CASTSGQVANYGYTF
-,TRBJ2-1,TRBD2,TRBV2,18,TGTGCCAGCCGCCCTCCACTAGCGGGAGGGTTCGGGGACAATGAGCAGTTCTTC,CASRPPLAGGFGDNEQFF
-,TRBJ2-3,-,TRBV11-2,12,TGTGCCAGCAGCTGGCGCACAGATACGCAGTATTTT,CASSWRTDTQYF
once,TRBJ2-1,-,TRBV9,14,TGTGCCAGCAGCGTAGAGGCTAGGGGCAATGAGCAGTTCTTC,CASSVEARGNEQFF
once,TRBJ2-3,-,TRBV18,15,TGTGCCAGCTCTTCAGGGATTTATGGCACAGATACGCAGTATTTT,CASSSGIYGTDTQYF